Presented here are 14 T cell receptor beta chains from one specimen sequenced in a study of breast tumors, draining lymph nodes, adjacent tissues. Breast cancer patients provided tissue from their axillary draining lymph nodes. TCRdb ran MiXCR on the multiplex PCR reads and lists one entry per CDR3 protein. Altogether roughly 220,000 distinct CDR3 sequences are present, under 40% being singletons, with the ten largest covering approximately 3.6%. The sequenced sample consisted of axillary lymph node tissue. These receptors were taken from a female donor with breast cancer. Some clones in this sample may be carry-over from other donors' samples.

This rearrangement joins TRBV7-9 to TRBJ1-6; 9 bases are a match to TRBD1. The germline gives CDR1 SEHNR, CDR2 FQNEAQ (reference sequence). The CDR3 is 15 residues long. The junction had 7 bases not matched to a gene; V was cut back by 5 bases and J by 8 bases. CDR3 loop: CASSGGQGLHSPLHF. CDR3 bases: TGTGCCAGCAGCGGGGGACAGGGTTTACATTCACCCCTCCACTTT.

The rearrangement links TRBV9 to TRBJ1-2; perhaps TRBD1 as D (5 bases). Trimming shortened V by 4 bases and J by 12 bases, and 19 bases separated the two germline ends. This CDR3 is 13 amino acids long. The V gene's germline CDR1 is SGDLS and CDR2 YYNGEE. The CDR3 coding sequence is TGTGCCAGCAGCCCCGAGGGGTACTCTGGAAACACCTTC. It translates to CASSPEGYSGNTF.

In its sample, this clonotype was seen a few times. The CDR3, as DNA: TGTGCCAGCAGTTTAGAACGGAGCTCCTACAATGAGCAGTTCTTC. Protein product: CASSLERSSYNEQFF. The chain employs TRBV6-1 and TRBJ2-1; D ambiguous. CDR1 MNHNS and CDR2 SASEGT come from the germline V gene. Trimming cost V 5 bases and J 0 bases, with 11 bases left between them. The CDR3 length is 15 residues.

This clonotype occurred many times. J is TRBJ1-2 and V is TRBV5-1; D remains unclear. The CDR3 spans 15 residues. Germline CDR1 reads SGHRS; CDR2 reads YFSETQ. V gave up 4 bases and J gave up 4 bases, with 17 bases separating them. The CDR3 is CASSPLMGPSYGYTF. The CDR3, as DNA: TGCGCCAGCAGCCCGCTAATGGGCCCAAGCTATGGCTACACCTTC.

This clonotype was seen repeatedly, ten times or more. The rearrangement uses TRBV24-1 and TRBJ1-5; 8 positions agree with TRBD1. V shed 4 bases and J 4 bases; nucleotides not matched to a gene: 2. CDR1 is KGHDR and CDR2 is SFDVKD in the germline V gene. This CDR3 region has 14 residues. CDR3 protein: CATSDRQGNQPQHF. As DNA, the CDR3 is TGTGCCACCAGTGACAGACAGGGGAATCAGCCCCAGCATTTT.

This clonotype showed up many times. The chain combines TRBV7-2 with TRBJ1-5; 7 positions agree with TRBD1. The CDR3 runs 15 residues. With V trimmed by 3 bases and J by 7 bases, 9 bases remained unmatched. Germline-derived CDR1 and CDR2 are SGHTA and FQGNSA. The CDR3 region has the DNA TGTGCCAGCAGCTTGAGCTCTAACAGGGGCCAGCCCCAGCATTTT. Its translation: CASSLSSNRGQPQHF.

V usage is TRBV7-9 and J usage is TRBJ1-2, with D possibly matching TRBD1 (5 bases). The V gene's germline CDR1 is SEHNR and CDR2 FQNEAQ (reference sequence). Between the trimmed V and J ends, which lost 0 bases and 5 bases, there was a span of 19 bases. CDR3 length: 17 amino acids. CDR3 amino acids: CASSLAEGHVGDYGYTF. CDR3 in DNA: TGTGCCAGCAGCTTAGCGGAGGGGCATGTTGGGGATTATGGCTACACCTTC.

This clonotype occurred many times. The genes are TRBV20-1 and TRBJ1-2; D is possibly TRBD1 (6 bases). Germline CDR1 reads DFQATT; CDR2 reads SNEGSKA (reference sequence). The CDR3 extends over 13 amino acids. The V end was cut by 3 bases, the J end by 3 bases, with 11 bases between. Here the CDR3 DNA reads TGCAGTGCTAGCCCCGGGACATACTATGGCTACACCTTC. Translation: CSASPGTYYGYTF.

This clonotype was recorded at least ten times. The V and J genes are TRBV6-5 and TRBJ2-7; perhaps D is TRBD1 or TRBD2 (5 bases each). Germline V gene data show CDR1 as MNHEY and CDR2 as SVGAGI. Trimming pared 5 bases from V and 2 bases from J, leaving 13 bases between. The CDR3 runs to 14 residues. The CDR3 coding sequence is TGTGCCAGCAGTCGGGACCGAGCAACCTACGAGCAGTACTTC. Encoded protein: CASSRDRATYEQYF.

This clonotype was detected ten times or more. V is TRBV7-6 and J is TRBJ2-3, with TRBD2 identical over 10 bases. Germline V lookup: CDR1 SGHVS, CDR2 FNYEAQ. V lost 1 base and J lost 0; bases outside the gene matches: 10. The CDR3 runs 19 residues. The CDR3 region is CASSLVLTSGAVSTDTQYF. The CDR3 DNA sequence: TGTGCCAGCAGCTTAGTTCTTACTAGCGGGGCAGTAAGCACAGATACGCAGTATTTT.

This clonotype has ten or more counts. The CDR3 here is CASSFGIPTNEKLFF. Here the CDR3 DNA reads TGTGCCAGCAGCTTTGGGATCCCAACTAATGAAAAACTGTTTTTT. This chain links TRBV5-4 with TRBJ1-4; no reliable D call. Germline lookup yields CDR1 SGHNT and CDR2 YYREEE (reference sequence). CDR3 size: 15 residues. Trimming cost V 2 bases and J 0 bases, with 8 bases left between them.

The V gene is TRBV6-5, the J gene TRBJ1-1; tentatively, D is TRBD1 (5 bases). CDR1 MNHEY and CDR2 SVGAGI come from the germline V gene. CDR3 length: 12 residues. Trimming removed 6 bases at V and 8 bases at J, with 13 bases between. The CDR3: CASRDPSGEAFF. DNA for the CDR3: TGTGCCAGCAGGGACCCCTCAGGGGAAGCTTTCTTT.

This clonotype showed up many times. V is TRBV28 and J is TRBJ1-2; D gene uncertain. The germline V gene encodes CDR1 MDHEN and CDR2 SYDVKM. With 6 bases removed from V and 0 bases from J, the gap between germline ends came to 8 bases. The CDR3 has 13 amino acids. CDR3 sequence reads: CASSPTANYGYTF. The DNA for the CDR3 is TGTGCCAGCAGCCCTACAGCTAACTATGGCTACACCTTC.

The table lists this clonotype with a count of one. The rearrangement uses TRBV9 and TRBJ1-2, with 9 bases fitting TRBD1. Germline-derived CDR1 and CDR2 are SGDLS and YYNGEE. After removal of 4 bases from V and 5 bases from J, the junction contained 6 bases not matched to a gene. CDR3 length equals 14 residues. Here the CDR3 DNA reads TGTGCCAGCAGCCAAGGCGGGACAGGGTATGGCTACACCTTC. Its protein product is CASSQGGTGYGYTF.